Below are 2 T cell receptor beta chains sequenced from a single sample in a study of identifying expanded T cells in peripheral blood (dated by TCRdb to the late 2010s). The library relied on the immunoSEQ multiplex PCR assay. TCRdb retrieved this table from immuneACCESS and kept in-frame rearrangements only. Not all clones are present; in checked studies, unresolved V genes account for under half, and no reason is known for the remainder. The sample data list about 100,000 clones, and approximately 84% of these were observed just once. The top ten clonotypes cover roughly 5.5% of the sample. Material: blood. The receptors come from a person aged 18 to 75 in good health.

V is TRBV21-1 and J is TRBJ1-6. TRBV21-1 is an annotated pseudogene. There are 15 residues in the CDR3. The CDR3 DNA follows: TGTGCCAGCAGCAAAGTGAAGGATATGGTTTCACCCCTCCACTTT. Residues: CASSKVKDMVSPLHF.

The chain links TRBV29-1 to TRBJ1-2, with TRBD1 as a possible D gene (5 bases). The CDR3 runs to 15 residues. Germline values: CDR1 SQVTM, CDR2 ANQGSEA. V was clipped by 4 bases and J by 4 bases, with 19 bases between them. CDR3 in DNA: TGCAGCGTTGGGCGAAGCGGGGGGAAGTCCTATGGCTACACCTTC. Encoded protein: CSVGRSGGKSYGYTF.